The 3 T cell receptor beta chains listed next were all sequenced from one sample in a study of OX40 agonist ivuxolimab in advanced cancers. Assay used: immunoSEQ multiplex PCR; TCRdb lists only in-frame clones, some missing. The repertoire holds approximately 82,000 clones, 85% to 90% seen once, with about 0.8% in the top ten. Sequencing was performed on CD4+ or CD8+ T cells sorted from blood, taken in a trial of the OX40 agonist ivuxolimab. Receptors were obtained from an adult with an advanced solid tumor such as melanoma, head and neck, liver or kidney cancer.

This sequence joins TRBV28 and TRBJ2-3; no firm D call. The germline gives CDR1 MDHEN, CDR2 SYDVKM. The CDR3 runs 13 residues. Trimming cost V 7 bases and J 2 bases, with 10 bases left between them. CDR3 DNA: TGTGCCAGCACCGTGCCAGCCACAGATACGCAGTATTTT. Protein product: CASTVPATDTQYF.

J is TRBJ1-1 and V is TRBV29-1; D remains ambiguous. Germline lookup yields CDR1 SQVTM and CDR2 ANQGSEA. The CDR3 loop spans 13 amino acids. V was clipped by 7 bases and J by 5 bases, with 17 bases between them. The CDR3 DNA reads TGCAGCGCCCGGACGTCGCAGCGGACTGAAGCTTTCTTT. Translating gives CSARTSQRTEAFF.

The V call is TRBV11-3, the J call TRBJ2-1; 14 bases agree with TRBD2. This CDR3 has 16 residues. V shed 1 base, J shed 10 bases, and the junction held 6 bases outside the gene matches. CDR1 SGHNT and CDR2 YENEEA come from the germline V gene. CDR3 protein: CASSLGGLAGEVEQFF. The CDR3 region has the DNA TGTGCCAGCAGCTTAGGGGGACTAGCGGGAGAGGTGGAGCAGTTCTTC.